The present entry profiles one TCR beta chain with its context. The antigen is not known. Other DNA sequences from this sample encode an identical CDR3 as well. Treatment denoted: oral pan-JAK inhibitor, 5-10 mg twice daily. A FACSAria was used to sort CD4+ and CD8+ T cells. These cells came from PBMCs. The data were taken from a study of CD8+ T cells in alopecia areata. Broader study findings: Whether baseline CD8+ expansion is linked to response remains uncertain, given a single nonresponder. Greater clonality was observed in lesional scalp samples, especially alopecia totalis/universalis, versus normal scalp. Mice showed TCR sharing more clearly than patients did, possibly owing to HLA.

Extracted from the samples, RNA was reverse transcribed into cDNA to serve as the sequencing template. TCRdb's copy holds only in-frame clones and misses some; the assay was immunoSEQ multiplex PCR. The data contain more than 90,000 clones, 61% of them seen just once; the ten biggest clones take up roughly 16%. V lost 4 bases to trimming and J lost 5 bases; unmatched junction nucleotides: 6. This CDR3 region has 14 residues. Germline V gives CDR1 SEHNR, CDR2 FQNEAQ (reference sequence). The rearrangement uses TRBV7-9 and TRBJ1-1, with 8 positions matching TRBD1. The source was CD8+ T cells sorted from blood, collected at week 4, from a patient treated with tofacitinib. The sequence was collected from a human donor with alopecia areata. The CDR3 DNA follows: TGTGCCAGCAGCTCCACAGGGGGTAGGACTGAAGCTTTCTTT. It specifies CASSSTGGRTEAFF.